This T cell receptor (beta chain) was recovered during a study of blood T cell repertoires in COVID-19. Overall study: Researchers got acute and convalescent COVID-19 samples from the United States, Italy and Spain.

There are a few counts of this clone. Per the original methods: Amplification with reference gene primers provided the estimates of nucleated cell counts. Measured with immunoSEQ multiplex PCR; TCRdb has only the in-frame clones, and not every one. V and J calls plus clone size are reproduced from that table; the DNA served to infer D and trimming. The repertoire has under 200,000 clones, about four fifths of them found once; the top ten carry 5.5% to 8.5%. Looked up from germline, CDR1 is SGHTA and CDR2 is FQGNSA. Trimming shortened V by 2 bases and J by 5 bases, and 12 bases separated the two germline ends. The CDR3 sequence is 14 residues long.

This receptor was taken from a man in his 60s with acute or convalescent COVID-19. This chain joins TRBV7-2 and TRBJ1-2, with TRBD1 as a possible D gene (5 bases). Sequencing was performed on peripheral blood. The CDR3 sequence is CASSLPGDWYGYTF. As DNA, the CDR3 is TGTGCCAGCAGCTTACCGGGGGATTGGTATGGCTACACCTTC.